The source of this TCR beta chain is a study of shared clonotypes between healthy human individuals. Whole-study findings and limits: Sharing across four donors was seen in 4% to 5.5% of naive CD4 clonotypes.

Only Caucasian adults living in Nashville, Tennessee made up the donor group. Unmatched junction bases numbered 1, after V lost 3 bases and J lost 2 bases. This CDR3 comprises 14 residues. From germline, CDR1 is KGHSH and CDR2 LQKENI. A word on this clone: Its antigen remains unknown. The sample holds other DNA sequences that translate to the same CDR3.

The assay was immunoSEQ multiplex PCR, and TCRdb's table has in-frame clones only and misses some. Of about a million clones in the sample, roughly 70% were seen once. The TCR sequence derives from a man aged 18 to 29 in good health. The chain is built from TRBV18 and TRBJ1-5; 7 bases are shared with TRBD1. Sequenced: memory CD4+ T cells sorted from blood. Specified subset: CD45RA-negative fraction. The DNA of the CDR3 is TGTGCCAGCTCACCCGGACAGGGCAATCAGCCCCAGCATTTT. Residues: CASSPGQGNQPQHF.